The 21 T cell receptor beta chains in this list originate from one sample, sequenced in a study of T cell responses to AZD1222 COVID-19 vaccine (dated by TCRdb to about 2021). The library was prepared using the immunoSEQ multiplex PCR assay. Imported from immuneACCESS, the table was reduced by TCRdb to in-frame sequences with V and J called. These copies leave out some clones; in studies compared against another copy, an unresolved V gene accounts for under half, and the cause of the remainder is not known. The sample table holds approximately 74,000 clones, of which about 82% were seen once. The ten largest clones capture 2.5% to 3.5% of the sample. The time point label here, explained by the study, means: baseline before first vaccination. Here the sequenced sample was peripheral blood, taken on day 0 of AZD1222 vaccination. These TCRs come from an adult in good health.

The chain combines TRBV5-4 with TRBJ1-2, with D unresolved. The CDR3 is 15 amino acids. Trimming removed 4 bases at V and 8 bases at J, with 21 bases between. Germline lookup yields CDR1 SGHNT and CDR2 YYREEE (reference sequence). Here the CDR3 DNA reads TGTGCCAGCAGCCTACCTTTGGACGCGCCCGTGGGCTACACCTTC. It is translated as CASSLPLDAPVGYTF.

This sequence joins TRBV6-5 and TRBJ2-7; 9 bases align to TRBD1. The CDR3 totals 14 residues. Germline lookup yields CDR1 MNHEY and CDR2 SVGAGI. With V trimmed by 7 bases and J by 3 bases, 7 bases remained unmatched. CDR3 nucleotide sequence: TGTGCCAGCACGGGGATGGACAGGGGCTACGAGCAGTACTTC. Encoded protein: CASTGMDRGYEQYF.

This sequence joins TRBV5-6 and TRBJ1-1, with 7 bases aligning to TRBD1. The CDR3 extends over 15 amino acids. CDR1 and CDR2 (germline): SGHDT, YYEEEE. V was pared by 3 bases and J by 0 bases, with 5 bases of the junction left unmatched. The CDR3 is CASSWEGQMNTEAFF. In nucleotides, the CDR3 is TGTGCCAGCAGCTGGGAGGGACAGATGAACACTGAAGCTTTCTTT.

The J gene is TRBJ1-1, the V gene TRBV6-5, with TRBD1 as a possible D gene (6 bases). V dropped 5 bases and J dropped 1 base, with 14 bases sitting between them. CDR1 and CDR2 (germline): MNHEY, SVGAGI. This CDR3 has 15 amino acids. CDR3 residues: CASSTTGTTNTEAFF. CDR3 bases: TGTGCCAGCAGTACCACAGGGACCACGAACACTGAAGCTTTCTTT.

The rearrangement links TRBV27 to TRBJ2-5; 12 bases map to TRBD2. The germline V gene encodes CDR1 MNHEY and CDR2 SMNVEV (reference sequence). This CDR3 region has 17 residues. V shed 2 bases, J shed 6 bases, and the junction held 10 bases outside the gene matches. The CDR3 loop is CASSLGRPGTSGQTQYF. The CDR3 DNA follows: TGTGCCAGCAGTTTAGGAAGGCCCGGGACTAGCGGGCAGACCCAGTACTTC.

This clone was seen once. The chain combines TRBV7-9 with TRBJ2-5, with a possible D match to TRBD1 (5 bases). Trimming pared 0 bases from V and 2 bases from J, leaving 13 bases between. Germline CDR1 is SEHNR and CDR2 is FQNEAQ (reference sequence). This CDR3 spans 16 amino acids. The CDR3 region is CASSLAGGAGQETQYF. The DNA of the CDR3 is TGTGCCAGCAGCTTAGCGGGTGGGGCAGGGCAAGAGACCCAGTACTTC.

The genes are TRBV5-5 and TRBJ2-5; TRBD1 aligns across 9 bases. Germline lookup yields CDR1 SGHKS and CDR2 YYEKEE (reference sequence). This CDR3 spans 14 amino acids. V shed 3 bases and J 2 bases; nucleotides not matched to a gene: 2. CDR3 sequence (DNA): TGTGCCAGCAGCTGGGGACAGGGACAAGAGACCCAGTACTTC. This gives the protein CASSWGQGQETQYF.

This chain joins TRBV28 and TRBJ1-4, with D possibly TRBD1 on 5 matching bases. The germline V and J ends were trimmed by 6 bases and 7 bases, with 15 bases remaining between them. Germline values: CDR1 MDHEN, CDR2 SYDVKM. The CDR3 sequence is 14 residues long. The CDR3 here is CASRQTGLGEKLFF. CDR3 sequence (DNA): TGTGCCAGCAGGCAAACGGGGCTTGGTGAAAAACTGTTTTTT.

With regard to this clone: An end of the junction differs from the germline gene, which may be a read error. The chain combines TRBV19 with TRBJ1-6, with 10 bases fitting TRBD1. Germline CDR1 LNHDA, CDR2 SQIVND (reference sequence). The CDR3 spans 14 residues. The DNA of the CDR3 is TGTGCCAGTAGTGCATCCGGGACAGGGGATTCAGTTCGGTTC. It yields the protein CASSASGTGDSVRF.

To note about this clone: Other DNA sequences in the same sample also yield this CDR3. The J gene is TRBJ2-7, the V gene TRBV4-3; no clear D gene. Trimming stripped 0 bases from V and 4 bases from J, with 7 bases between. CDR1 and CDR2 from the germline V gene are LGHNA and YSLEER. This CDR3 is 13 amino acids long. CDR3 coding DNA: TGCGCCAGCAGCCAAGATTTAGGGTACGAGCAGTACTTC. This encodes CASSQDLGYEQYF.

The chain joins TRBV10-3 to TRBJ1-3; no definite D call. CDR3 length equals 14 residues. Germline CDR1 is ENHRY and CDR2 is SYGVKD. V was trimmed by 6 bases and J by 0 bases, leaving 9 bases between them. CDR3 in amino acids: CAIRPDYSGNTIYF. The CDR3 coding sequence is TGTGCCATCAGACCGGACTACTCTGGAAACACCATATATTTT.

The chain recombines TRBV3-1 (or the pseudogene TRBV3-2) with TRBJ2-3, with unresolved D. Germline assignment: CDR1 LGHDT and CDR2 YNNKEL (reference sequence). The V end was cut by 3 bases, the J end by 0 bases, with 10 bases between. This CDR3 region has 15 residues. In nucleotides, the CDR3 is TGTGCCAGCAGCCAGTCCCGGAGTAGCACAGATACGCAGTATTTT. This encodes CASSQSRSSTDTQYF.

This clone was seen a few times. The rearrangement links TRBV10-3 to TRBJ1-1; D is ambiguous. Germline CDR1 is ENHRY and CDR2 is SYGVKD. Between the trimmed V and J ends, which lost 3 bases and 5 bases, there was a span of 22 bases. The CDR3 sequence is 17 residues long. CDR3 loop: CAISDIGVRTMRTEAFF. As DNA, the CDR3 is TGTGCCATCAGTGATATCGGCGTGCGGACGATGCGGACTGAAGCTTTCTTT.

CDR3 sequence reads: CASSQAFFVGNEQFF. The CDR3, as DNA: TGCGCCAGCAGCCAAGCGTTTTTTGTAGGAAATGAGCAGTTCTTC. The chain employs TRBV4-3 and TRBJ2-1; D remains ambiguous. The germline V gene has CDR1 LGHNA and CDR2 YSLEER. V gave up 1 base and J gave up 7 bases, with 14 bases separating them. This CDR3 spans 15 amino acids.

The chain recombines TRBV9 with TRBJ1-5, with unresolved D. CDR1 is SGDLS and CDR2 is YYNGEE in the germline V gene. Deletions cut 4 bases from V and 3 bases from J, with 14 bases between. CDR3 length: 15 amino acids. The CDR3 coding sequence is TGTGCCAGCAGCTCGGTTGACGGTTCCAATCAGCCCCAGCATTTT. This translates into CASSSVDGSNQPQHF.

The chain is built from TRBV3-1 (or the pseudogene TRBV3-2) and TRBJ2-3, with TRBD2 identical over 9 bases. The V gene's germline CDR1 is LGHDT and CDR2 YNNKEL (reference sequence). The CDR3 loop spans 13 amino acids. V lost 7 bases, J lost 6 bases, and 5 bases stayed unmatched. CDR3 region: CASTPTSGDTQYF. The CDR3 bases are TGTGCCAGCACCCCGACTAGCGGCGATACGCAGTATTTT.

The genes are TRBV4-2 and TRBJ2-7, with D perhaps TRBD2 (6 bases). Trimming cost V 0 bases and J 5 bases, with 14 bases left between them. The CDR3 totals 15 residues. Germline CDR1 and CDR2: LGHNA and YNFKEQ. CDR3 coding DNA: TGTGCCAGCAGCCAAGATCGAACGGGAGAAGACGAGCAGTACTTC. Translation: CASSQDRTGEDEQYF.

This chain joins TRBV15 and TRBJ2-4; D ambiguous. Trimming pared 4 bases from V and 6 bases from J, leaving 10 bases between. The CDR3 runs 13 residues. Germline V gene data show CDR1 as LNHNV and CDR2 as YYDKDF (reference sequence). CDR3 region: CATSTALGNIQYF. CDR3 nucleotides: TGTGCCACCAGCACGGCCCTCGGAAACATTCAGTACTTC.

The J gene is TRBJ1-1, the V gene TRBV7-2; TRBD1 aligns across 7 bases. CDR1 SGHTA and CDR2 FQGNSA come from the germline V gene. Unmatched junction bases numbered 5, after V lost 5 bases and J lost 5 bases. The CDR3 runs 13 residues. CDR3 amino acids: CASSIDRVTEAFF. The CDR3 bases are TGTGCCAGCAGCATCGACAGGGTTACTGAAGCTTTCTTT. Based on the CDR3 plus reference TRBV7-2 and TRBJ1-1, the full variable domain is GAGVSQSPSNKVTEKGKDVELRCDPISGHTALYWYRQSLGQGLEFLIYFQGNSAPDKSGLPSDRFSAERTGGSVSTLTIQRTQQEDSAVYLCASSIDRVTEAFFGQGTRLTVV.

The CDR3, as DNA: TGCGCCAGCAGCTTGGAGGGACTAGAGCCGATCACAGATACGCAGTATTTT. It is translated as CASSLEGLEPITDTQYF. V and J are TRBV5-1 and TRBJ2-3; 8 bases map to TRBD2. This CDR3 contains 17 residues. J gave up 2 bases and V 0 bases, and 8 bases lay outside the gene matches. In germline, CDR1 is SGHRS, CDR2 YFSETQ.

The chain couples TRBV19 to TRBJ1-3; D is undetermined. Trimming pared 5 bases from V and 4 bases from J, leaving 6 bases between. The CDR3 is 12 residues long. Germline CDR1 LNHDA, CDR2 SQIVND (reference sequence). In nucleotides, the CDR3 is TGTGCCAGTAGTCGGCCCGGAAACACCATATATTTT. As protein: CASSRPGNTIYF.